This T cell receptor beta chain appears in the sequencing data of a study of blood T cell repertoires in COVID-19. Some clones are missing from TCRdb's copy, which holds only in-frame ones; the method was immunoSEQ multiplex PCR. This table holds some 250,000 clones, approximately 90% found once. Everyone who took part was 18 to 89 years old, and they came from 24 US areas. Participants had their cohort set by participant-reported clinical history. V lost 5 bases to trimming and J lost 0 bases; unmatched junction nucleotides: 11. The CDR3 is made up of 19 amino acids. Germline V gene sequence: CDR1 MDHEN, CDR2 SYDVKM.

The sequence was collected from a man aged 40-49 years who had recovered from COVID-19. Sequencing was done on a sample of PBMCs or T cells enriched from blood (not recorded which). This sequence joins TRBV28 and TRBJ2-1, with TRBD2 identical over 12 bases. CDR3 nucleotide sequence: TGTGCCAGCAGTAAATATGCCGCGGGACTAGCGGGCTCCTACAATGAGCAGTTCTTC. Translated, it gives CASSKYAAGLAGSYNEQFF.